This TCR beta chain comes out of a study of shared clonotypes between healthy human individuals (dated by TCRdb to 2018 to 2020). A note on the overall study: Three men and two women, aged 18 to 49 years, made up the cohort. For each donor, three plates each were used for CD4 naive and CD4 memory, two plates were used for CD8 naive, and one plate was used for CD8 memory. To estimate repertoire size and how much clonotypes are shared between individuals, the study performed deep sequencing of blood TCR repertoires from about five healthy adults. To increase sequencing depth and limit assay-specific biases, different laboratories used diverse techniques to prepare libraries and sequence TCR repertoires. Leukapheresis yielded between about 0.9 and 8.9 billion PBMCs per donor.

Comments on this clone: The antigen it recognizes is unknown. Per-base qualities were not stored, and no clone one base away is much larger.

The donors were healthy, HIV-negative adults who had no recently reported acute infections or vaccinations. All donors were Caucasian adults living in Nashville, Tennessee, USA. CD4+ T cells were enriched through magnetic negative selection, after which naive cells were positively selected on CD45RA and the remaining negative fraction served as the memory subset. After blood collection by leukapheresis, PBMCs were isolated using Ficoll-Histopaque density gradient centrifugation and then cryopreserved in the vapor phase of liquid nitrogen. Analytical flow cytometry was used to check the purity and quantity of each magnetically sorted T cell population. Genomic DNA was isolated from every sorted fraction and measured by UV absorbance on a Nanodrop 2000c. Results and caveats for the whole study, not just this receptor: Pairwise subsampling indicated that sequencing depth was expected to affect the degree of clonotype sharing among donors. Sampling was restricted to blood, and TCR repertoires in tissues likely differ from the TCR repertoires found in blood. The small number of donors limited the genetic and exposure-history diversity represented. Naive subsets generally had larger estimated clonotype richness than memory subsets. Higher generation probabilities were observed for clonotypes shared by all four sorted-subset donors than for non-shared clonotypes. Across a handful of donors, 4.5% to 6.5% of naive CD4, roughly 3.3% of naive CD8, around 2.1% of memory CD4, and over 0.35% of memory CD8 clonotypes were shared. Even with the large sequencing depth, rarefaction of the sorted-subset datasets indicated that sequencing was incomplete.

TCR CDR3 regions were amplified from genomic DNA by multiplex PCR using the deep immunoSEQ assay. Extracted genomic DNA from each cell subset was spread evenly across all wells of several immunoSEQ 96-well plates, with each plate serving as a replicate. Each replicate PCR for sorted subsets received around 200 ng genomic DNA, equal to about 29,000 T cell genomes. The purified libraries were quantified using a Qubit 3.0 fluorometer, sized with a Bioanalyzer 2100, and then quantified again using the KAPA Library Quantification kit. Every immunoSEQ 96-well plate was sequenced on a separate single-read 150-cycle Illumina NextSeq 550 flow cell. The authors processed their data as follows. Because the immunoSEQ output included only junctional sequences and no quality scores, the filtering could not be the same as the filtering used for full-length reads. Sequences were annotated with PyIR, a Python wrapper for IgBLAST v1.9, using IMGT germline references to assign V/J genes and CDR3. Reads were filtered out if the reads had weak V/J assignments (E-value above 1e-6), no CDR3, stop codons, out-of-frame junctions, or ambiguous translated residues. V3J clonotypes were defined as sequences sharing the same inferred V gene, J gene, and CDR3 amino acid sequence. Percentage overlap between repertoires was computed as shared unique clonotypes divided by the size of the smaller repertoire. Three approaches were used to assess repertoire richness: RTK rarefaction, the Chao1 estimator, and Recon v2.1 estimates of unobserved clonotypes. Generation probabilities were computed with OLGA for all TCRbeta clonotypes obtained by the gDNA method from four donors. In TCRdb, the immuneACCESS table is reduced to in-frame sequences with V and J assigned. These tables do not hold every clone; where another copy was compared, an unresolved V gene accounts for under half, and the others remain unexplained. V and J calls and clone size follow that table, whereas D and trimming were derived from the DNA. The sample table holds under 2,500,000 clones, of which around 95% were seen once. Around 0.13% of the sample is held by the ten biggest clonotypes.

The sequence was obtained from a young man in good health. Sequenced material: naive CD4+ T cells sorted from blood. Taken with the paper, the label for cell subset or site translates to: CD45RA+ positively selected.

CDR3 reads: CASSLVKMNTEAFF. The DNA reads TGTGCCAGCAGCTTGGTAAAGATGAACACTGAAGCTTTCTTT. The chain is assembled from TRBV5-6 and TRBJ1-1; the D gene cannot be resolved reliably. Taken from the germline V gene, the CDR1 and CDR2 loops are SGHDT and YYEEEE. The CDR3 runs 14 amino acids, cysteine and phenylalanine included. The DNA shown is the 42-base CDR3, in frame from base 1. The V end loses 0 bases and the J end loses 0 bases, and a stretch of 6 bases separates them.